This T cell receptor (beta chain) was retrieved from a study of T cells in localized non-small cell lung cancer. As for this clone: Its antigen remains unidentified.

Notes on the study in general: A single tumor region was sequenced, leaving heterogeneity possible. Uninvolved adjacent lung showed the highest T cell clonality, exceeding tumor.

Data came from immunoSEQ multiplex PCR; TCRdb stores just in-frame clones and leaves some out. The sample consists of about 21,000 clones, 83% of them appearing once. In germline, CDR1 is LGHNA, CDR2 YNFKEQ. V was pared by 2 bases and J by 2 bases, with 19 bases of the junction left unmatched. This CDR3 region has 22 residues. This specimen consisted of peripheral blood, obtained before any cancer treatment. The clonotype was recovered from a man aged 40-75 years with stage I lung adenocarcinoma. The V gene is TRBV4-2, the J gene TRBJ2-3, with TRBD2 identical over 13 bases. CDR3: CASSQNWVTGTSGVRLTDTQYF. CDR3 in DNA: TGTGCCAGCAGCCAAAACTGGGTGACCGGGACTAGCGGGGTGCGCCTCACAGATACGCAGTATTTT.